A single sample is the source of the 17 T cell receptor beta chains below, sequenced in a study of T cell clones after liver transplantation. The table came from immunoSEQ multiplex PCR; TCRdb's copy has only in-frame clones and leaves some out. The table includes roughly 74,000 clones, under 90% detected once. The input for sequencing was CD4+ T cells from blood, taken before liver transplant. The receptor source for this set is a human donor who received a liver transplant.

In nucleotides, the CDR3 is TGTGCCAGCAGTTTAGCAGATAGAGCTTTCTTT. Its translation: CASSLADRAFF. The genes are TRBV6-5 and TRBJ1-1; unclear D gene. Germline V gene sequence: CDR1 MNHEY, CDR2 SVGAGI. The CDR3 has 11 amino acids. V dropped 4 bases and J dropped 10 bases, with 10 bases sitting between them.

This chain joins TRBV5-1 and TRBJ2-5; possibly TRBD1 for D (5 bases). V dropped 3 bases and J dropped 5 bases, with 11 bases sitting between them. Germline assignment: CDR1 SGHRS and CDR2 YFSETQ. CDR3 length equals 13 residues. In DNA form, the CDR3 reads TGCGCCAGCAGCTCCCAGGGTCGGGAGACCCAGTACTTC. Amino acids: CASSSQGRETQYF.

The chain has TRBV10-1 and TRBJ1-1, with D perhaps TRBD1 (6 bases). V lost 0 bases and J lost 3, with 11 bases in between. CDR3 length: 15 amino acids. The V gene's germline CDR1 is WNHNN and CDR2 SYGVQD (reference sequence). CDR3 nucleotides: TGCGCCAGCAGTGAGTCGCTGGGGGCGGACACTGAAGCTTTCTTT. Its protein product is CASSESLGADTEAFF.

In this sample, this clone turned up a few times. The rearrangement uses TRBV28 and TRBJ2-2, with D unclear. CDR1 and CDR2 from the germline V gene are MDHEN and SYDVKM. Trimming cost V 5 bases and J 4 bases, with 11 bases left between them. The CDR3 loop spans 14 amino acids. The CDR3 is CASSPSDVTGELFF. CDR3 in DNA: TGTGCCAGCAGTCCATCGGACGTCACCGGGGAGCTGTTTTTT.

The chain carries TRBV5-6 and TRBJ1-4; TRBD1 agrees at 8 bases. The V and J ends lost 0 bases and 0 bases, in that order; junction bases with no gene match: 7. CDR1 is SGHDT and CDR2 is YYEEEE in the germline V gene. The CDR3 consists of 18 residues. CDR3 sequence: CASSLDRGVITTNEKLFF. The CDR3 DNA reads TGTGCCAGCAGCTTGGACAGGGGGGTGATTACAACTAATGAAAAACTGTTTTTT.

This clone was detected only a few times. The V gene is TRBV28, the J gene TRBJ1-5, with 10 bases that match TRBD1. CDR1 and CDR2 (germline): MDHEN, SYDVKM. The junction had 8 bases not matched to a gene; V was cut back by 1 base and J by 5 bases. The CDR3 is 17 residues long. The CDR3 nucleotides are TGTGCCAGCAGTTTATCCGAATGGACAGGGGGGGATCAGCCCCAGCATTTT. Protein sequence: CASSLSEWTGGDQPQHF.

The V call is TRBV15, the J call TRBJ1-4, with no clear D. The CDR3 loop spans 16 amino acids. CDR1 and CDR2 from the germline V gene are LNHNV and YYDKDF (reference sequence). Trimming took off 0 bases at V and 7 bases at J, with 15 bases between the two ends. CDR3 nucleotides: TGTGCCACCAGCAGAGATCGGACGGGAGGTGGTGAAAAACTGTTTTTT. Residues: CATSRDRTGGGEKLFF.

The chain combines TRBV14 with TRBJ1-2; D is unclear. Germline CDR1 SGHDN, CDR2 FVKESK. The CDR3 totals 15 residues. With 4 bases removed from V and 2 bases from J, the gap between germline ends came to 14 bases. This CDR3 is CASSPTWEANYGYTF. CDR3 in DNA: TGTGCCAGCAGCCCCACATGGGAGGCGAACTATGGCTACACCTTC.

CDR3 bases: TGTGCCAGCAGCCAGCATATCGGGGGGCTGGGGTGGCAGTTCTTC. It is translated as CASSQHIGGLGWQFF. V and J are TRBV14 and TRBJ2-1; possible D gene TRBD2, 7 bases. This CDR3 has 15 amino acids. CDR1 and CDR2 (germline): SGHDN, FVKESK. The germline V and J ends were trimmed by 3 bases and 12 bases, with 21 bases remaining between them.

The CDR3 nucleotides are TGTGCCAGCAGCTTAGGGTTGGCGGGAGATACGCAGTATTTT. Protein product: CASSLGLAGDTQYF. The V call is TRBV7-6, the J call TRBJ2-3, with D maybe TRBD2 (5 bases). The CDR3 has 14 residues. Germline V gives CDR1 SGHVS, CDR2 FNYEAQ. Deletions cut 1 base from V and 5 bases from J, with 10 bases between.

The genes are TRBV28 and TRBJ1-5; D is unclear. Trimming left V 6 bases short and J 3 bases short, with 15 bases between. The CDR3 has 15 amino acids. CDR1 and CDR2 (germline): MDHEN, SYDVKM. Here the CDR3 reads CASRTLRAFNQPQHF. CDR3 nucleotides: TGTGCCAGCAGAACCCTCCGTGCGTTCAATCAGCCCCAGCATTTT.

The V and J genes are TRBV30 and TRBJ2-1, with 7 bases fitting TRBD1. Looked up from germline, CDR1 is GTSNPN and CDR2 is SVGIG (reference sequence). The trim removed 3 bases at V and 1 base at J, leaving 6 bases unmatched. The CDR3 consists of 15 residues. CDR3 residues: CAWRGNRGSYNEQFF. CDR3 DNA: TGTGCCTGGAGAGGCAACAGGGGTTCCTACAATGAGCAGTTCTTC.

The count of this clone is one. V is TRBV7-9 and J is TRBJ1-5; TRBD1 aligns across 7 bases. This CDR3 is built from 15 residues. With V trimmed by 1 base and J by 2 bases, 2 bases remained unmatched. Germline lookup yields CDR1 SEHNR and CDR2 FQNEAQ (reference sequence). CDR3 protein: CASSLGGTGNQPQHF. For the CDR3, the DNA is TGTGCCAGCAGCTTAGGGGGGACAGGCAATCAGCCCCAGCATTTT.

The CDR3: CASSRAPRVTEQFF. DNA for the CDR3: TGTGCCAGCAGCCGCGCCCCCAGGGTTACTGAGCAGTTCTTC. The chain recombines TRBV7-2 with TRBJ2-1, with D maybe TRBD1 (5 bases). The CDR3 runs 14 residues. Germline V gene lookup returns CDR1 SGHTA and CDR2 FQGNSA. The ends were cut back, 5 bases at V and 9 bases at J, with 17 bases in the middle.

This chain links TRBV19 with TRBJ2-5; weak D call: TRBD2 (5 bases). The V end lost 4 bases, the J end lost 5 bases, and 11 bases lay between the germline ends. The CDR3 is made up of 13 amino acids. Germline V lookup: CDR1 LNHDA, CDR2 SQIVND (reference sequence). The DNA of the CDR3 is TGTGCCAGTAGTACAACTAGTAGTGAGACCCAGTACTTC. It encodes CASSTTSSETQYF.

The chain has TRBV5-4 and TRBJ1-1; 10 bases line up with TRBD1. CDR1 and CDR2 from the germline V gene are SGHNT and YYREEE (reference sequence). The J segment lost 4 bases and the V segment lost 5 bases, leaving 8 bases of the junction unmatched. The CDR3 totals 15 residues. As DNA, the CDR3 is TGTGCCAGCAGGCGGGGACAGGGGTGGATCACTGAAGCTTTCTTT. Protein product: CASRRGQGWITEAFF.

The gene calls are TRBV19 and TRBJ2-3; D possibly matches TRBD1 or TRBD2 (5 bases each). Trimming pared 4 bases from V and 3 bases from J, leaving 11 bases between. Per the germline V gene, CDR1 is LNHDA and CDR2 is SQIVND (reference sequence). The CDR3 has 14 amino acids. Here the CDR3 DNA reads TGTGCCAGTAGTAACCGGGACGGGACAGATACGCAGTATTTT. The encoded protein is CASSNRDGTDTQYF.